This T cell receptor beta chain emerged from a study of cytomegalovirus exposure and HLA in healthy donors. Broader study findings: TCR beta chains numbering more than 150 were designated cytomegalovirus-associated.

There are 14 residues in the CDR3. The germline gives CDR1 SEHNR, CDR2 FQNEAQ (reference sequence). V dropped 4 bases and J dropped 0 bases, with 9 bases sitting between them. Comments on this clone: Its target is unknown.

The PCR employed 60 Vbeta primers together with 13 Jbeta primers. Here immunoSEQ multiplex PCR was the method, and the copy in TCRdb shows in-frame clones only, minus some. This table has about 160,000 clones, approximately 88% appearing once. This cohort consisted of healthy bone marrow donors. The chain links TRBV7-9 to TRBJ1-1; a weak D match, TRBD1 (6 bases). The sequencing sample was made of PBMCs. The origin of this receptor is a woman between 18 and 29 years old in good health and CMV-seronegative. The CDR3 DNA follows: TGTGCCAGCAGCTCAGGGGACATGAACACTGAAGCTTTCTTT. This codes for CASSSGDMNTEAFF. Combining the CDR3 with reference TRBV7-9 and TRBJ1-1 gives the whole variable domain DTGVSQNPRHKITKRGQNVTFRCDPISEHNRLYWYRQTLGQGPEFLTYFQNEAQLEKSRLLSDRFSAERPKGSFSTLEIQRTEQGDSAMYLCASSSGDMNTEAFFGQGTRLTVV.